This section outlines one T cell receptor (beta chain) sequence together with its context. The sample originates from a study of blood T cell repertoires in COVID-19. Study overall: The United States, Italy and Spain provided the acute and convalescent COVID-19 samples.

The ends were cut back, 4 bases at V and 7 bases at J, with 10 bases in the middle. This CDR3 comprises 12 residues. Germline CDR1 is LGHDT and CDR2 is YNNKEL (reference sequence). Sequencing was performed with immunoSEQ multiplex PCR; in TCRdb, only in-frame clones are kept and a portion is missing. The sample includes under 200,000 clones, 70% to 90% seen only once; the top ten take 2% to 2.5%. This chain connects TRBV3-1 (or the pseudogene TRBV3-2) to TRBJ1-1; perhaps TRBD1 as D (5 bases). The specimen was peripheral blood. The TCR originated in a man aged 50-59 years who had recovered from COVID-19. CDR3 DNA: TGTGCCAGCAGCCTTGGTCAGGGTGAAGCTTTCTTT. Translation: CASSLGQGEAFF.